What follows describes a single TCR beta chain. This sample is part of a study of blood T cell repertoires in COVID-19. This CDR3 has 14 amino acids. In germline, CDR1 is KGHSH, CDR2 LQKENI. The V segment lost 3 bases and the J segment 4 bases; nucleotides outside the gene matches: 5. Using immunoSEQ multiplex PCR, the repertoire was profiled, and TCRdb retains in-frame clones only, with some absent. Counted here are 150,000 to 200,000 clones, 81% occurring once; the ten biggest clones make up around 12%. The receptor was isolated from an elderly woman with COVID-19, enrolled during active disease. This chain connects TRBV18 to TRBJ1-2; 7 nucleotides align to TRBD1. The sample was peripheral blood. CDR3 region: CASSPTGYGYGYTF. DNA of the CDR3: TGTGCCAGCTCACCGACAGGGTACGGCTATGGCTACACCTTC.